The 9 T cell receptor beta chains given below trace back to one sample, sequenced in a study of T cell changes during pregnancy in multiple sclerosis. Sequencing used immunoSEQ multiplex PCR; TCRdb keeps in-frame clones, though not all of them. The table records roughly 57,000 clones, roughly 87% of them present only once. Specimen: peripheral blood, collected in the first trimester of pregnancy. Receptor source: a female donor with multiple sclerosis, enrolled in a pregnancy study.

The CDR3 coding sequence is TGTGCCAGCAGCTCAGGGGGAGAGACCCAGTACTTC. The encoded protein is CASSSGGETQYF. The chain employs TRBV5-4 and TRBJ2-5, with 7 nucleotides matching TRBD1. Germline assignment: CDR1 SGHNT and CDR2 YYREEE (reference sequence). V was clipped by 3 bases and J by 4 bases; unmatched bases: 0. The CDR3 extends over 12 amino acids.

V is TRBV23-1 and J is TRBJ2-1; TRBD2 agrees at 7 bases. TRBV23-1 is filed as an ORF, its function uncertain. The CDR3 covers 15 residues. The V segment lost 0 bases and the J segment 9 bases; nucleotides outside the gene matches: 8. In nucleotides, the CDR3 is TGCGCCAGCAGTCAATCAAAACGGGGGGACGGTGAGCAGTTCTTC. As protein: CASSQSKRGDGEQFF.

V and J are TRBV7-6 and TRBJ1-3; no reliable D call. Germline lookup yields CDR1 SGHVS and CDR2 FNYEAQ. The CDR3 is 16 amino acids. With 8 bases removed from V and 4 bases from J, the gap between germline ends came to 21 bases. The CDR3 here is CASGEAPRDSGNTIYF. The CDR3 coding sequence is TGTGCCAGCGGAGAGGCGCCCCGGGATTCGGGAAACACCATATATTTT. Supplemented by reference TRBV7-6 and TRBJ1-3, the full variable domain reads GAGVSQSPRYKVTKRGQDVALRCDPISGHVSLYWYRQALGQGPEFLTYFNYEAQQDKSGLPNDRFSAERPEGSISTLTIQRTEQRDSAMYRCASGEAPRDSGNTIYFGEGSWLTVV.

This clone has only a few counts. The gene calls are TRBV18 and TRBJ1-1; 7 nucleotides agree with TRBD1. The CDR3 is 14 residues long. Germline loops: CDR1 KGHSH, CDR2 LQKENI. V was pared by 6 bases and J by 4 bases, with 8 bases of the junction left unmatched. Here the CDR3 DNA reads TGTGCCAGCTCTCGGGACAGTTTGATCACTGAAGCTTTCTTT. Translation gives CASSRDSLITEAFF. The whole variable domain, filled in from reference TRBV18 and TRBJ1-1, reads NAGVMQNPRHLVRRRGQEARLRCSPMKGHSHVYWYRQLPEEGLKFMVYLQKENIIDESGMPKERFSAEFPKEGPSILRIQQVVRGDSAAYFCASSRDSLITEAFFGQGTRLTVV.

This sequence joins TRBV19 and TRBJ2-2, with TRBD1 matching 7 bases. CDR3 length equals 15 residues. Trimming at V came to 5 bases and at J to 1 base, leaving 4 bases not matched to a gene. CDR1 is LNHDA, CDR2 SQIVND, per germline (reference sequence). CDR3 bases: TGTGCCAGTAGTCTCGGACAGGTGAACACCGGGGAGCTGTTTTTT. Residues: CASSLGQVNTGELFF.

This chain connects TRBV7-3 to TRBJ2-3, with TRBD2 identical over 8 bases. This CDR3 is 15 amino acids long. Germline CDR1 is SGHTA and CDR2 is FQGTGA. Germline trimming cut 5 bases from V and 8 bases from J; bases unmatched to any gene: 12. DNA of the CDR3: TGTGCCAGCAGCCAACGCGGGGGGCCCCTTGGTACGCAGTATTTT. It specifies CASSQRGGPLGTQYF.

The rearrangement joins TRBV2 to TRBJ1-5; weak D call: TRBD1 (6 bases). V dropped 3 bases and J dropped 7 bases, with 16 bases sitting between them. CDR3 length equals 15 residues. CDR1 is SNHLY and CDR2 is FYNNEI in the germline V gene. DNA for the CDR3: TGTGCCAGCAGTGATTCGGGGGGCAGCGGACAGCCCCAGCATTTT. It yields the protein CASSDSGGSGQPQHF.

V is TRBV6-5 and J is TRBJ2-3; no firm D call. The germline gives CDR1 MNHEY, CDR2 SVGAGI. V was clipped by 0 bases and J by 0 bases, with 7 bases between them. The CDR3 is 15 residues long. The CDR3 sequence is CASSYSAPSTDTQYF. CDR3 DNA sequence: TGTGCCAGCAGTTACTCAGCGCCCAGCACAGATACGCAGTATTTT.

This sequence joins TRBV7-2 and TRBJ1-5; TRBD1 might be the D (5 bases). Germline CDR1 reads SGHTA; CDR2 reads FQGNSA. The CDR3 is 13 amino acids. Deletions cut 7 bases from V and 3 bases from J, with 10 bases between. CDR3 sequence: CASTPGHNQPQHF. The CDR3 DNA follows: TGTGCCAGCACCCCCGGACACAATCAGCCCCAGCATTTT.